The present T cell receptor beta chain was sequenced within a study of blood T cell repertoires in COVID-19. V was clipped by 7 bases and J by 0 bases; unmatched bases: 11. The CDR3 runs to 16 residues. Germline V gives CDR1 SNHLY, CDR2 FYNNEI. The repertoire was sequenced with immunoSEQ multiplex PCR; TCRdb's copy has only in-frame clones and lacks some. The profile shows about 170,000 clones, less than 85% of them singletons. Sequenced sample: PBMCs or T cells enriched from blood (not recorded which). The sequence came from a woman aged 50 to 65 who had recovered from COVID-19. The V and J genes are TRBV2 and TRBJ1-2, with 7 bases fitting TRBD1. In nucleotides, the CDR3 is TGTGCCAGCACTGGCCCCGGGACAGAAGCTAACTATGGCTACACCTTC. Amino acids: CASTGPGTEANYGYTF.